These T cell receptor beta chains were read from a single sample in a study of spatial heterogeneity in lung cancer. Via MiXCR, TCRdb re-called the 5' RACE reads, giving one row per CDR3 protein. The data hold about 50,000 distinct CDR3 sequences, with less than 9% observed a single time. The sample was PBMCs, taken at follow-up. These receptors all come from a female donor with early-stage non-small cell lung cancer. Both conserved end residues are part of each CDR3. D genes are given only for firm matches.

>TRBV20-1|TRBJ1-5|TRBD1
CSARRQGTSNQPQHF
>TRBV6-5|TRBJ2-5|NA
CASTRDGRQETQYF
>TRBV7-9|TRBJ1-1|TRBD1
CASSLGDRGPLMNTEAFF
>TRBV20-1|TRBJ1-2|TRBD1
CSARDRVRGNYGYTF
>TRBV7-2|TRBJ2-7|TRBD2
CASTRQGSRGDEQYF
>TRBV5-1|TRBJ2-2|NA
CASSLAASVLTNTGELFF
>TRBV6-1|TRBJ2-2|NA
CASSVFGAGELFF
>TRBV18|TRBJ1-1|NA
CASSPGRATEAFF
>TRBV9|TRBJ2-1|NA
CASSSDTGGRYYNEQFF
>TRBV7-8|TRBJ1-5|NA
CASSLEGRINQPQHF
>TRBV7-6|TRBJ2-1|TRBD2
CASSTSGGAVEQFF
>TRBV20-1|TRBJ1-1|NA
CSARDLGFEAFF
>TRBV5-1|TRBJ1-5|TRBD1
CASSFDGTGTGNQPQHF
>TRBV7-2|TRBJ2-7|NA
CASSFDSSAYEQYF
>TRBV4-3|TRBJ1-6|NA
CASSQEGVRGRSTNSPLHF
>TRBV3-1|TRBJ2-1|TRBD2
CASNQRMTGLHNEQFF
>TRBV6-1|TRBJ1-5|NA
CASSATATQWGLRPQHF
>TRBV3-1|TRBJ2-5|TRBD1
CASSQRGQGLRETQYF
>TRBV7-9|TRBJ2-4|NA
CASSPGDETKNIQYF
>TRBV7-9|TRBJ1-4|NA
CASSFLSSNEKLFF
>TRBV7-2|TRBJ1-6|TRBD1
CASSVRSTGLNSPLHF